Below, 11 T cell receptor beta chains from the same sample are listed, as sequenced in a study of blood T cells in healthy people across ages. Next came a second PCR, run for about 7 to 12 cycles, which used a sample-barcoded 5' primer along with a J-beta primer mix. MiXCR, applied by TCRdb to the 5' RACE reads, yields one record per CDR3 protein. The profile shows about 1.1 million distinct CDR3 sequences, roughly two fifths of them singletons. The sequencing sample was made of blood. These receptors were taken from a man between 18 and 35 years old in good health.

This clonotype showed up just once. This could be a read error, since a much larger clone is one nucleotide away. V usage is TRBV29-1 and J usage is TRBJ2-4, with TRBD2 identical over 8 bases. The better agreement between TRBJ2-5 and the DNA end casts doubt on the J call. Germline lookup yields CDR1 SQVTM and CDR2 ANQGSEA. The CDR3 contains 15 residues. In nucleotides, the CDR3 is TGCAGCGTTGAAGATCGGCGGACTAGCCGGGAGACCCAGTACTTC. Amino acid sequence: CSVEDRRTSRETQYF.

The rearrangement links TRBV15 to TRBJ2-3; D is undetermined. Germline V gives CDR1 LNHNV, CDR2 YYDKDF (reference sequence). Trimming took off 6 bases at V and 0 bases at J, with 7 bases between the two ends. This CDR3 contains 13 residues. The DNA of the CDR3 is TGTGCCACCAGAGTCTGGAGCACAGATACGCAGTATTTT. Amino acid sequence: CATRVWSTDTQYF. The variable domain in full, with the rest retrieved from reference TRBV15 and TRBJ2-3, is DAMVIQNPRYQVTQFGKPVTLSCSQTLNHNVMYWYQQKSSQAPKLLFHYYDKDFNNEADTPDNFQSRRPNTSFCFLDIRSPGLGDTAMYLCATRVWSTDTQYFGPGTRLTVL.

This clonotype was found a few times. The rearrangement links TRBV10-3 to TRBJ2-3; D ambiguous. Germline assignment: CDR1 ENHRY and CDR2 SYGVKD. Trimming pared 0 bases from V and 2 bases from J, leaving 9 bases between. The length of the CDR3 is 15 residues. CDR3 loop: CAISESGSLTDTQYF. CDR3 nucleotides: TGTGCCATCAGTGAGTCGGGGTCCCTCACAGATACGCAGTATTTT.

The CDR3 DNA follows: TGTGCCAGCAGCCCCCTGACAGGGATGAACACTGAAGCTTTCTTT. The encoded protein is CASSPLTGMNTEAFF. The gene calls are TRBV7-3 and TRBJ1-1; TRBD1 matches 7 bases. Germline loops: CDR1 SGHTA, CDR2 FQGTGA. V lost 5 bases, J lost 0 bases, and 6 bases stayed unmatched. The CDR3 is 15 residues long. The full variable domain, in which reference TRBV7-3 and TRBJ1-1 provide the parts outside the CDR3, is GAGVSQTPSNKVTEKGKYVELRCDPISGHTALYWYRQSLGQGPEFLIYFQGTGAADDSGLPNDRFFAVRPEGSVSTLKIQRTERGDSAVYLCASSPLTGMNTEAFFGQGTRLTVV.

This clonotype was recorded once. The rearrangement uses TRBV12-3 or TRBV12-4 and TRBJ2-5; the D is unclear. This CDR3 spans 13 amino acids. Trimming shortened V by 4 bases and J by 11 bases, and 17 bases separated the two germline ends. The CDR3 nucleotides are TGTGCCAGCAGTTCTGCACTGTACAATGAGCAGTACTTC. Residues: CASSSALYNEQYF.

V gene TRBV4-2 combines with J gene TRBJ1-5, with D tentatively TRBD1 (5 bases). This CDR3 is built from 16 residues. V gave up 1 base and J gave up 4 bases, with 14 bases separating them. The germline gives CDR1 LGHNA, CDR2 YNFKEQ. CDR3 sequence (DNA): TGTGCCAGCAGCCAAGCCCAGGGTGCGGTAAATCAGCCCCAGCATTTT. This encodes CASSQAQGAVNQPQHF.

CDR3 nucleotides: TGTGCCAGCAGCCGGGTGGCAGGGGCGAACACTGAAGCTTTCTTT. Translated: CASSRVAGANTEAFF. The V gene is TRBV7-2, the J gene TRBJ1-1; D might be TRBD1 (6 bases). CDR3 length: 15 amino acids. Trimming pared 5 bases from V and 1 base from J, leaving 14 bases between. Germline CDR1 is SGHTA and CDR2 is FQGNSA.

On this clonotype itself: At one end the junction does not follow the germline gene, possibly because of a read error. V gene TRBV2 combines with J gene TRBJ2-1; 7 nucleotides match TRBD1. The CDR3 has 14 amino acids. CDR1 SNHLY and CDR2 FYNNEI come from the germline V gene. CDR3 loop: CVSNRGGMINEQFF. CDR3 nucleotides: TGTGTCAGCAACAGGGGTGGAATGATCAATGAGCAGTTCTTC.

Only a few counts were recorded for this clonotype. The chain has TRBV4-1 and TRBJ1-2, with D unresolved. CDR3 length equals 15 residues. Trimming stripped 1 base from V and 2 bases from J, with 11 bases between. The germline CDR1 and CDR2 sequences are MGHRA and YSYEKL. The CDR3 is CASSQGVGGNYGYTF. DNA of the CDR3: TGCGCCAGCAGCCAAGGTGTTGGAGGGAACTATGGCTACACCTTC.

This chain uses TRBV6-5 with TRBJ2-3; no firm D call. Looked up from germline, CDR1 is MNHEY and CDR2 is SVGAGI. The length of the CDR3 is 15 residues. V dropped 0 bases and J dropped 2 bases, with 9 bases sitting between them. The CDR3 here is CASSYSRRNTDTQYF. CDR3 DNA sequence: TGTGCCAGCAGTTACTCGAGACGGAACACAGATACGCAGTATTTT.

The chain links TRBV7-8 to TRBJ2-3; no clear D. In germline, CDR1 is SGHVS, CDR2 FQNEAQ. This CDR3 is built from 16 residues. Trimming cost V 5 bases and J 0 bases, with 15 bases left between them. CDR3 DNA sequence: TGTGCCAGCAGCCCCAAGAAATTCTCTAGCACAGATACGCAGTATTTT. Its protein product is CASSPKKFSSTDTQYF.